This is a list of T cell receptor beta chains from one sample in a study of shared clonotypes between healthy human individuals. TCRdb's table, derived via immunoSEQ multiplex PCR, lists solely in-frame clones and lacks some. The sample carries 2 million or so clones, about 95% recorded once. The sample comprised naive CD8+ T cells sorted from blood. These receptors were collected from a man younger than 30 in good health. CDR3s include the opening cysteine and the closing phenylalanine or tryptophan. The D gene is left open where the match is weak. Not every row has a clone size; where given, it reads once, few, many or a size class.

j_gene: TRBJ1-6; abundance: .; v_gene: TRBV2; d_gene: TRBD1; CDR3aa: CAKKRTGENSPLHF; CDR3nt: TGTGCCAAGAAAAGGACAGGGGAGAATTCACCCCTCCACTTT
j_gene: TRBJ1-2; abundance: .; v_gene: TRBV28; d_gene: TRBD1; CDR3aa: CASSHPTGPGYTF; CDR3nt: TGTGCCAGCAGCCATCCGACAGGGCCTGGCTACACCTTC
j_gene: TRBJ2-1; abundance: .; v_gene: TRBV27; d_gene: .; CDR3aa: CASSQQVREQFF; CDR3nt: TGTGCCAGCAGTCAACAGGTCAGGGAGCAGTTCTTC
j_gene: TRBJ2-3; abundance: .; v_gene: TRBV5-6; d_gene: .; CDR3aa: CASSWDRTDTQYF; CDR3nt: TGTGCCAGCAGCTGGGACCGCACAGATACGCAGTATTTT
j_gene: TRBJ1-1; abundance: .; v_gene: TRBV27; d_gene: .; CDR3aa: CASSLSAMNTEAFF; CDR3nt: TGTGCCAGCAGTTTGTCAGCAATGAACACTGAAGCTTTCTTT
j_gene: TRBJ2-7; abundance: .; v_gene: TRBV10-3; d_gene: .; CDR3aa: CAISGSSYEQYF; CDR3nt: TGTGCCATCAGTGGGAGCTCCTACGAGCAGTACTTC
j_gene: TRBJ1-5; abundance: .; v_gene: TRBV19; d_gene: .; CDR3aa: CASSIATRAFNQPQHF; CDR3nt: TGTGCCAGTAGTATCGCTACGCGGGCGTTCAATCAGCCCCAGCATTTT
j_gene: TRBJ1-1; abundance: .; v_gene: TRBV6-5; d_gene: .; CDR3aa: CASTLSTFGNTEAFF; CDR3nt: TGTGCCAGCACTCTTTCCACCTTCGGGAACACTGAAGCTTTCTTT
j_gene: TRBJ2-5; abundance: .; v_gene: TRBV7-2; d_gene: TRBD1; CDR3aa: CASSLPFGQGAETQYF; CDR3nt: TGTGCCAGCAGCTTACCCTTCGGACAGGGGGCTGAGACCCAGTACTTC
j_gene: TRBJ2-1; abundance: once; v_gene: TRBV6-6; d_gene: TRBD2; CDR3aa: CASSPIAGAGNEQFF; CDR3nt: TGTGCCAGCAGTCCCATAGCGGGGGCGGGCAATGAGCAGTTCTTC
j_gene: TRBJ1-2; abundance: .; v_gene: TRBV6-5; d_gene: .; CDR3aa: CASSYLTAGNGYTF; CDR3nt: TGTGCCAGCAGCTATCTTACGGCAGGGAATGGCTACACCTTC
j_gene: TRBJ1-2; abundance: .; v_gene: TRBV6-5; d_gene: TRBD1; CDR3aa: CASSYAGGDGYTF; CDR3nt: TGTGCCAGCAGTTACGCAGGGGGGGATGGCTACACCTTC
j_gene: TRBJ2-7; abundance: .; v_gene: TRBV7-9; d_gene: .; CDR3aa: CASSARITPYEQYF; CDR3nt: TGTGCCAGCAGCGCCCGGATCACTCCCTACGAGCAGTACTTC
j_gene: TRBJ2-3; abundance: .; v_gene: TRBV7-9; d_gene: TRBD2; CDR3aa: CASVAGGAQYF; CDR3nt: TGTGCCAGCGTAGCGGGAGGGGCGCAGTATTTT
j_gene: TRBJ2-1; abundance: .; v_gene: TRBV5-6; d_gene: .; CDR3aa: CASSLGTVSEQFF; CDR3nt: TGTGCCAGCAGCTTGGGGACAGTTAGCGAGCAGTTCTTC
j_gene: TRBJ1-2; abundance: few; v_gene: TRBV6-5; d_gene: .; CDR3aa: CASSYMEVGYGYTF; CDR3nt: TGTGCCAGCAGTTACATGGAGGTGGGCTATGGCTACACCTTC
j_gene: TRBJ2-7; abundance: .; v_gene: TRBV9; d_gene: .; CDR3aa: CASSEAYYDEQYF; CDR3nt: TGTGCCAGCAGCGAGGCTTACTACGACGAGCAGTACTTC
j_gene: TRBJ2-3; abundance: .; v_gene: TRBV5-6; d_gene: .; CDR3aa: CASSWGRSLGDTQYF; CDR3nt: TGTGCCAGCAGCTGGGGACGGAGCCTAGGAGATACGCAGTATTTT
j_gene: TRBJ2-1; abundance: .; v_gene: TRBV5-1; d_gene: .; CDR3aa: CASSGGTVLWDEQFF; CDR3nt: TGCGCCAGCAGCGGAGGGACAGTCCTATGGGATGAGCAGTTCTTC
j_gene: TRBJ2-7; abundance: .; v_gene: TRBV10-3; d_gene: TRBD2; CDR3aa: CASGGGSYEQYF; CDR3nt: TGTGCCTCCGGGGGGGGTTCCTACGAGCAGTACTTC
j_gene: TRBJ2-7; abundance: .; v_gene: TRBV10-3; d_gene: TRBD2; CDR3aa: CAISERTSGEEQYF; CDR3nt: TGTGCCATCAGTGAGCGGACTAGCGGAGAAGAGCAGTACTTC
j_gene: TRBJ2-2; abundance: .; v_gene: TRBV2; d_gene: .; CDR3aa: CASSGRAISTGELFF; CDR3nt: TGTGCCAGCAGTGGCAGGGCAATATCCACCGGGGAGCTGTTTTTT
j_gene: TRBJ1-4; abundance: .; v_gene: TRBV7-9; d_gene: .; CDR3aa: CASSLSGGDNEKLFF; CDR3nt: TGTGCCAGCAGCTTGTCCGGAGGGGATAATGAAAAACTGTTTTTT
j_gene: TRBJ2-1; abundance: .; v_gene: TRBV19; d_gene: .; CDR3aa: CASSIYGGNNEQFF; CDR3nt: TGTGCCAGTAGTATTTATGGGGGGAACAATGAGCAGTTCTTC
j_gene: TRBJ2-3; abundance: .; v_gene: TRBV2; d_gene: TRBD2; CDR3aa: CASSEAREVKAGGPPGTQYF; CDR3nt: TGTGCCAGCAGTGAAGCAAGAGAGGTTAAAGCGGGGGGGCCCCCGGGTACGCAGTATTTT
j_gene: TRBJ2-7; abundance: .; v_gene: TRBV28; d_gene: TRBD1; CDR3aa: CASSHRGQGLEQYF; CDR3nt: TGTGCCAGCAGCCACCGAGGACAGGGACTCGAGCAGTACTTC
j_gene: TRBJ2-3; abundance: .; v_gene: TRBV5-6; d_gene: TRBD2; CDR3aa: CASSLPSGRAEDTQYF; CDR3nt: TGTGCCAGCAGCTTGCCTAGCGGGAGGGCGGAGGATACGCAGTATTTT
j_gene: TRBJ1-6; abundance: .; v_gene: TRBV11-2; d_gene: TRBD1; CDR3aa: CASSLGLGTGDSPLHF; CDR3nt: TGTGCCAGCAGCTTAGGCCTCGGGACAGGGGACTCACCCCTCCACTTT
j_gene: TRBJ2-1; abundance: .; v_gene: TRBV27; d_gene: .; CDR3aa: CASRHYNEQFF; CDR3nt: TGTGCCAGCAGACATTACAATGAGCAGTTCTTC
j_gene: TRBJ2-5; abundance: .; v_gene: TRBV4-1; d_gene: TRBD2; CDR3aa: CASSPKGLAGYSETQYF; CDR3nt: TGCGCCAGCAGCCCCAAGGGACTAGCGGGATATTCGGAGACCCAGTACTTC
j_gene: TRBJ2-7; abundance: once; v_gene: TRBV10-2; d_gene: TRBD1; CDR3aa: CATIGQAPYEQYF; CDR3nt: TGCGCCACCATTGGACAGGCCCCATACGAGCAGTACTTC
j_gene: TRBJ2-2; abundance: .; v_gene: TRBV9; d_gene: TRBD2; CDR3aa: CASSEAGTSTGELFF; CDR3nt: TGTGCCAGCAGTGAAGCGGGGACGTCTACCGGGGAGCTGTTTTTT
j_gene: TRBJ2-7; abundance: .; v_gene: TRBV6-5; d_gene: .; CDR3aa: CASKKGRNSYEQYF; CDR3nt: TGTGCCAGCAAAAAAGGGCGGAACTCCTACGAGCAGTACTTC
j_gene: TRBJ1-5; abundance: .; v_gene: TRBV29-1; d_gene: .; CDR3aa: CSVVPSNQPQHF; CDR3nt: TGCAGCGTTGTCCCTAGCAATCAGCCCCAGCATTTT
j_gene: TRBJ1-1; abundance: .; v_gene: TRBV13; d_gene: .; CDR3aa: CASSWDRNTEAFF; CDR3nt: TGTGCCAGCAGCTGGGACCGGAACACTGAAGCTTTCTTT
j_gene: TRBJ2-7; abundance: .; v_gene: TRBV5-1; d_gene: TRBD1; CDR3aa: CASSLAPDRGSEQYF; CDR3nt: TGCGCCAGCAGCTTGGCCCCCGACAGGGGGTCTGAGCAGTACTTC
j_gene: TRBJ2-1; abundance: .; v_gene: TRBV12-5; d_gene: .; CDR3aa: CASGPRAGLPGDEQFF; CDR3nt: TGTGCTAGTGGTCCTCGAGCGGGTCTCCCGGGGGATGAGCAGTTCTTC
j_gene: TRBJ2-1; abundance: .; v_gene: TRBV5-8; d_gene: .; CDR3aa: CASSLSSYNEQFF; CDR3nt: TGTGCCAGCAGCTTATCAAGTTACAATGAGCAGTTCTTC
j_gene: TRBJ1-5; abundance: .; v_gene: TRBV30; d_gene: .; CDR3aa: CAWSEGSYSNQPQHF; CDR3nt: TGTGCCTGGAGTGAGGGATCTTATAGCAATCAGCCCCAGCATTTT
j_gene: TRBJ2-7; abundance: .; v_gene: TRBV2; d_gene: TRBD2; CDR3aa: CASSRTSGGVEMAEQYF; CDR3nt: TGTGCCAGCAGCCGGACTAGCGGGGGCGTCGAAATGGCAGAGCAGTACTTC
j_gene: TRBJ2-7; abundance: .; v_gene: TRBV13; d_gene: .; CDR3aa: CASSDQKRVGEQYF; CDR3nt: TGTGCCAGCAGCGATCAGAAAAGGGTCGGTGAGCAGTACTTC
j_gene: TRBJ2-7; abundance: .; v_gene: TRBV6-5; d_gene: .; CDR3aa: CASSYTYASSYEQYF; CDR3nt: TGTGCCAGCAGTTACACTTATGCAAGCTCCTACGAGCAGTACTTC
j_gene: TRBJ2-3; abundance: .; v_gene: TRBV5-1; d_gene: .; CDR3aa: CASSSRDGGTDTQYF; CDR3nt: TGCGCCAGCAGCTCCCGGGACGGAGGCACAGATACGCAGTATTTT
j_gene: TRBJ2-1; abundance: .; v_gene: TRBV5-6; d_gene: .; CDR3aa: CASSLDPAGSYNEQFF; CDR3nt: TGTGCCAGCAGCTTGGATCCCGCGGGTTCCTACAATGAGCAGTTCTTC
j_gene: TRBJ2-5; abundance: .; v_gene: TRBV6-5; d_gene: .; CDR3aa: CASRNRYQETQYF; CDR3nt: TGTGCCAGCAGAAACAGGTACCAAGAGACCCAGTACTTC
j_gene: TRBJ2-5; abundance: .; v_gene: TRBV10-2; d_gene: TRBD2; CDR3aa: CASANSAGGGETQYF; CDR3nt: TGCGCCAGCGCTAATTCTGCGGGGGGGGGAGAGACCCAGTACTTC
j_gene: TRBJ1-5; abundance: .; v_gene: TRBV7-9; d_gene: .; CDR3aa: CASSSGGNQPQHF; CDR3nt: TGTGCCAGCAGCTCAGGGGGCAATCAGCCCCAGCATTTT
j_gene: TRBJ2-1; abundance: .; v_gene: TRBV7-2; d_gene: TRBD2; CDR3aa: CASSFFSGALYNEQFF; CDR3nt: TGTGCCAGCAGCTTCTTTAGCGGGGCTCTCTACAATGAGCAGTTCTTC
j_gene: TRBJ2-1; abundance: .; v_gene: TRBV7-9; d_gene: TRBD2; CDR3aa: CASSSASGGAFYNEQFF; CDR3nt: TGTGCCAGCAGCTCCGCTAGCGGGGGGGCCTTCTACAATGAGCAGTTCTTC
j_gene: TRBJ2-1; abundance: .; v_gene: TRBV7-9; d_gene: TRBD2; CDR3aa: CASSLGKAGSSYNEQFF; CDR3nt: TGTGCCAGCAGCTTAGGAAAAGCGGGGAGCTCCTACAATGAGCAGTTCTTC
j_gene: TRBJ1-1; abundance: .; v_gene: TRBV5-5; d_gene: .; CDR3aa: CASSLFGGYTEAFF; CDR3nt: TGTGCCAGCAGCTTGTTTGGGGGCTACACTGAAGCTTTCTTT
j_gene: TRBJ2-3; abundance: .; v_gene: TRBV7-9; d_gene: .; CDR3aa: CASSFRVAEATDTQYF; CDR3nt: TGTGCCAGCAGCTTTAGAGTAGCGGAAGCCACAGATACGCAGTATTTT
j_gene: TRBJ1-1; abundance: .; v_gene: TRBV7-6; d_gene: TRBD1; CDR3aa: CASSSPGTDRTEAFF; CDR3nt: TGTGCCAGCAGCTCCCCCGGGACAGACCGTACTGAAGCTTTCTTT
j_gene: TRBJ2-7; abundance: .; v_gene: TRBV11-2; d_gene: TRBD1; CDR3aa: CASSPTGGFDEQYF; CDR3nt: TGTGCCAGCAGCCCCACAGGGGGCTTCGACGAGCAGTACTTC
j_gene: TRBJ2-1; abundance: .; v_gene: TRBV14; d_gene: TRBD2; CDR3aa: CASSQVPGLAFDEQFF; CDR3nt: TGTGCCAGCAGCCAAGTCCCGGGACTAGCGTTCGATGAGCAGTTCTTC
j_gene: TRBJ2-4; abundance: .; v_gene: TRBV25-1; d_gene: TRBD1; CDR3aa: CASSDLTGGDIQYF; CDR3nt: TGTGCCAGCAGTGACCTGACAGGGGGGGACATTCAGTACTTC
j_gene: TRBJ2-5; abundance: .; v_gene: TRBV2; d_gene: TRBD2; CDR3aa: CASAWGAGGGETQYF; CDR3nt: TGTGCCAGCGCCTGGGGAGCGGGAGGGGGGGAGACCCAGTACTTC
j_gene: TRBJ1-1; abundance: .; v_gene: TRBV6-5; d_gene: .; CDR3aa: CASSYSAGHTEAFF; CDR3nt: TGTGCCAGCAGTTACTCGGCGGGCCACACTGAAGCTTTCTTT
j_gene: TRBJ1-1; abundance: .; v_gene: TRBV7-9; d_gene: TRBD1; CDR3aa: CASSSIRDRGGNTEAFF; CDR3nt: TGTGCCAGCAGCTCAATTCGGGACAGGGGCGGGAACACTGAAGCTTTCTTT